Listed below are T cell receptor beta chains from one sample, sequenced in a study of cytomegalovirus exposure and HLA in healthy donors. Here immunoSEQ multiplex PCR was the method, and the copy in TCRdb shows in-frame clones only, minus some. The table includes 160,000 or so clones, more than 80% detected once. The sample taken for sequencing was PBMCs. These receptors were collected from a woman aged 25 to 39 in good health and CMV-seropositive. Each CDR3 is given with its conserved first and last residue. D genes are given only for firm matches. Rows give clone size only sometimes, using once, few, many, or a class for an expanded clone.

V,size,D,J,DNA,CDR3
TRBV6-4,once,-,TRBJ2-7,TGTGCCAGCAGTGCCCAGGGTGGGTACGAGCAGTACTTC,CASSAQGGYEQYF
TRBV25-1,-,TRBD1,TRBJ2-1,TGTGCCAGCAGCGCGACAGGGTTACCCTACAATGAGCAGTTCTTC,CASSATGLPYNEQFF
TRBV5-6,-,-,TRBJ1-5,TGTGCCAGCAGCCAAACCCGGGGTCTTCGCAATCAGCCCCAGCATTTT,CASSQTRGLRNQPQHF
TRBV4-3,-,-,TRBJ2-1,TGCGCCAGCAGCCAATCAGGGGATGAGCAGTTCTTC,CASSQSGDEQFF
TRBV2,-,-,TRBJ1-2,TGTGCCAGCAGTGAACGGGGGAGATATGGCTACACCTTC,CASSERGRYGYTF
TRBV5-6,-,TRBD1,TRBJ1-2,TGTGCCAGCAGCCGGGACAGGGGGATAAGGGGCTACACCTTC,CASSRDRGIRGYTF
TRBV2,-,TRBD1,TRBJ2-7,TGTGCCAGCCGAAGACAGGGTGATTCCTACGAGCAGTACTTC,CASRRQGDSYEQYF
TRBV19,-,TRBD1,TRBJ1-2,TGTGCCAGTAGTCTGACAGGGGCGATATACTATGGCTACACCTTC,CASSLTGAIYYGYTF
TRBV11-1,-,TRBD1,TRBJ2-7,TGTGCCAGCAGCTTAGACAGGGGCGAGCAGTACTTC,CASSLDRGEQYF
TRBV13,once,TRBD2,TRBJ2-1,TGTGCCAGCAGCACCGGACTAGCGGGGGTCTCCTACAATGAGCAGTTCTTC,CASSTGLAGVSYNEQFF
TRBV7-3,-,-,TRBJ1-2,TGTGCCAGCAGCTTAACTCCAGGCACAAACTATGGCTACACCTTC,CASSLTPGTNYGYTF
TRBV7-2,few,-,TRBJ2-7,TGTGCCAGCAGCTTAGTGAGTGGAGGGTACTACGAGCAGTACTTC,CASSLVSGGYYEQYF
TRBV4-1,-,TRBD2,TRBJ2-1,TGCGCCAGCAGCCAAGGGCAGGTGCGGGGGGCGTACAATGAGCAGTTCTTC,CASSQGQVRGAYNEQFF
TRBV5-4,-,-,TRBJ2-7,TGTGCCAGCAGCTTGGGGCACCCCTACGAGCAGTACTTC,CASSLGHPYEQYF
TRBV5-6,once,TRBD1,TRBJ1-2,TGTGCCAGCAGCAAGACAGGGACTTATGGCTACACCTTC,CASSKTGTYGYTF
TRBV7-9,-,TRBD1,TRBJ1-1,TGTGCCAGCAGCCGGGGACAGGGTAGGAACACTGAAGCTTTCTTT,CASSRGQGRNTEAFF
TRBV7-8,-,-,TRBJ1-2,TGTGCCAGCAGCCAATCGATGGGCAGCTATGGCTACACCTTC,CASSQSMGSYGYTF
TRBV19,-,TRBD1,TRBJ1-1,TGTGCCAGTAGTAAGGGGACAGGGTTTGAAGCTTTCTTT,CASSKGTGFEAFF
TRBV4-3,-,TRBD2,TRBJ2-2,TGCGCCAGCAGCCAAGGATTGGCTAGCGGGAGTACCGGGGAGCTGTTTTTT,CASSQGLASGSTGELFF
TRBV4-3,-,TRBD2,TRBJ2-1,TGCGCCAGCAGCCAAGTCGCTAGCGGGGGTTCCGATGAGCAGTTCTTC,CASSQVASGGSDEQFF
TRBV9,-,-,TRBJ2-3,TGTGCCAGCAGCGTAGCTTTGGGGGGTCTCAGACAAGTACGCCACACAGATACGCAGTATTTT,CASSVALGGLRQVRHTDTQYF
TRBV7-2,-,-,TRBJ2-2,TGTGCCAGCAGCAATTCTCCCTTTCGGGGCACCGGGGAGCTGTTTTTT,CASSNSPFRGTGELFF
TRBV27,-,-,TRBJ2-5,TGTGCCAGCAGTTCGACAGGATACCAAGAGACCCAGTACTTC,CASSSTGYQETQYF
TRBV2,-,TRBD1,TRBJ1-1,TGTGCCAGCAGTCATCGTGAGCCGGGACAGGGCACTGAAGCTTTCTTT,CASSHREPGQGTEAFF
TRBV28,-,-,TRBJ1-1,TGTGCCAGCAGTTTTTTTGGCCCCAGGGGCATGAACACTGAAGCTTTCTTT,CASSFFGPRGMNTEAFF
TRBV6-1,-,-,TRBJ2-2,TGTGCCAGCCGAGGACTTAACACCGGGGAGCTGTTTTTT,CASRGLNTGELFF
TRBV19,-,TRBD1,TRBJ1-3,TGTGCCAGTAGGACCCCGGGACAGGGGTTCGGTGGAAACACCATATATTTT,CASRTPGQGFGGNTIYF
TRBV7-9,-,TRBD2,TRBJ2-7,TGTTCCAGCAGCCTTCTGCGTTCCGGGGGGGAGCAGTACTTC,CSSSLLRSGGEQYF
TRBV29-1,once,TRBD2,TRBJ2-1,TGCAGCGTTTTGGAACGGGGAGGGAGCAATGAGCAGTTCTTC,CSVLERGGSNEQFF
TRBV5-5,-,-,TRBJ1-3,TGTGCCAGCAGCTTCTCCGACAGCTCTGGAAACACCATATATTTT,CASSFSDSSGNTIYF
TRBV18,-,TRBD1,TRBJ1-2,TGTGCCAGCTCACCTGGGACAGGCGGGCATGGCTACACCTTC,CASSPGTGGHGYTF
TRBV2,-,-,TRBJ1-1,TGTGCCAGCAGGGGGGGGAGGTTGAACACTGAAGCTTTCTTT,CASRGGRLNTEAFF
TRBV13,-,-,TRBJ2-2,TGTGCCAGCAGCTTAGAAGGGGGAACGAACACCGGGGAGCTGTTTTTT,CASSLEGGTNTGELFF
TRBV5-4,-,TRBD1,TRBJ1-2,TGTGCCAGCAGCTTTTCTTATTCGACAGGGGGCTATGGCTACACCTTC,CASSFSYSTGGYGYTF
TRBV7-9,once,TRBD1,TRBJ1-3,TGTGCCAGCAGCAAGGGACAGGGTTCCTCTGGAAACACCATATATTTT,CASSKGQGSSGNTIYF
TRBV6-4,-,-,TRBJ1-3,TGTGCCAGCAGTGACAAGCCCAAAAACACCATATATTTT,CASSDKPKNTIYF
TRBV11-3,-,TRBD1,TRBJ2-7,TGTGCCAGCAGCCCCGGACAGGGCTACGAGCAGTACTTC,CASSPGQGYEQYF
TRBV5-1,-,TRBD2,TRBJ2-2,TGCGCCAGCAGCCGGACTAGCGGGGAATACACCGGGGAGCTGTTTTTT,CASSRTSGEYTGELFF
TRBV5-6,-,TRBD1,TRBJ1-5,TGTGCCAGCAGCTGGGGGACAGGGCGGAATCAGCCCCAGCATTTT,CASSWGTGRNQPQHF
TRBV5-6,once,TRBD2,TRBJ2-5,TGTGCCAGCAGCAGGAGGAGCGGGGGCGAACAAGAGACCCAGTACTTC,CASSRRSGGEQETQYF
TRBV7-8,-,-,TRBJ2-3,TGTGCCAGCAGCTTAGGCCGCGGTCGCGGAGATACGCAGTATTTT,CASSLGRGRGDTQYF
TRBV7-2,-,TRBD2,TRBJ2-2,TGTGCCAGCAGCTTTCGGACTAGCGGGGACGGCACCGGGGAGCTGTTTTTT,CASSFRTSGDGTGELFF
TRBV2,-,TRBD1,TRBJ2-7,TGTGCCAGCACCCGGACAGGGAGCTCCTACGAGCAGTACTTC,CASTRTGSSYEQYF
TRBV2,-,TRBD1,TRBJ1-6,TGTGCCAGCAGGGGGACAGGACAAACCTCCTATAATTCACCCCTCCACTTT,CASRGTGQTSYNSPLHF
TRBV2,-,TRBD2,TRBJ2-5,TGTGCCAGCAGGGCGGGGGTCGGGGAGACCCAGTACTTC,CASRAGVGETQYF
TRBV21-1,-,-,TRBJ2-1,TGTGCCAGCAGCAAACCCCAAGGGGGCATCGATGAGCAGTTCTTC,CASSKPQGGIDEQFF
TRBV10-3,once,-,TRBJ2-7,TGTGCCATCAGTAGGGACGGGAGCTCCTACGAGCAGTACTTC,CAISRDGSSYEQYF